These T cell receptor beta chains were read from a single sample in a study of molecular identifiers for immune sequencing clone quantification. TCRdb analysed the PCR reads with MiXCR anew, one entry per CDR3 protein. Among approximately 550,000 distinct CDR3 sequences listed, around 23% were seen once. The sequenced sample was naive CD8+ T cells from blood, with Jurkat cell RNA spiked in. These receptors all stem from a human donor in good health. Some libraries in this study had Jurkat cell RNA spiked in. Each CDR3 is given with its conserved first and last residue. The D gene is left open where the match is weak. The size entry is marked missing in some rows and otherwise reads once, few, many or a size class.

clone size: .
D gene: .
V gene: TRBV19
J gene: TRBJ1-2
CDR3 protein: CASSITAGVYGYTF
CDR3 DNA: TGTGCCAGTTCGATCACGGCGGGAGTCTATGGCTACACCTTC

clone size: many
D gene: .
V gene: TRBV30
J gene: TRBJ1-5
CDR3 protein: CAWSVLGDSQPQHF
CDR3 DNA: TGTGCCTGGAGTGTACTTGGGGATAGTCAGCCCCAGCATTTT

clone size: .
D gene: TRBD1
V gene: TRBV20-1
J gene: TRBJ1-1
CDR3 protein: CSARDRVYSEAFF
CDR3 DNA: TGCAGTGCCAGGGACAGGGTGTATTCTGAAGCTTTCTTT

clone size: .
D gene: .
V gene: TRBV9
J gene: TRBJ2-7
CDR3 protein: CASSGHDREDNEQYF
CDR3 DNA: TGTGCCAGCAGCGGGCACGACAGGGAGGACAACGAGCAGTACTTC

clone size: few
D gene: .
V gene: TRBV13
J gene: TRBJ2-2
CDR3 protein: CASSLEENTGELFF
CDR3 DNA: TGTGCCAGCAGCTTAGAAGAGAACACCGGGGAGCTGTTTTTT

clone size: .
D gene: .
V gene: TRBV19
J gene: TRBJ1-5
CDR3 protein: CASTEGPGASIQPQHF
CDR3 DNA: TGTGCCAGTACCGAAGGGCCCGGGGCCAGTATACAGCCCCAGCATTTT

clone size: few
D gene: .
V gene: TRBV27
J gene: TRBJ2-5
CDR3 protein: CASSLFGGQTQYF
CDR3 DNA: TGTGCCAGCAGTTTATTTGGGGGGCAGACCCAGTACTTC

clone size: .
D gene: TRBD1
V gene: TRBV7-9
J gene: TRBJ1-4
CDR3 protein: CASSSRDRSVSEKLFF
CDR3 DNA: TGTGCCAGCAGCTCCAGGGACAGGAGCGTTAGTGAAAAACTGTTTTTT

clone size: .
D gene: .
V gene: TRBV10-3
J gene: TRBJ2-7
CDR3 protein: CAISESTGYNREQYF
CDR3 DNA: TGTGCCATCAGTGAGTCGACAGGATATAATCGCGAGCAGTACTTC

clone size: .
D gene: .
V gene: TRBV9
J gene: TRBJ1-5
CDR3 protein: CASSGGAIQPQHF
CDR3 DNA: TGTGCCAGCAGCGGAGGGGCAATTCAGCCCCAGCATTTT

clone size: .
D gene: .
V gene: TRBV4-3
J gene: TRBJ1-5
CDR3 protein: CASSQDLWNQPQHF
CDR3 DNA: TGCGCCAGCAGCCAAGATTTGTGGAATCAGCCCCAGCATTTT

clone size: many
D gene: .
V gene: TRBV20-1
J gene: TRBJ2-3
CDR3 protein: CSARASKGRDTQYF
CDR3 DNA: TGCAGTGCTAGAGCAAGCAAGGGGAGGGATACGCAGTATTTT

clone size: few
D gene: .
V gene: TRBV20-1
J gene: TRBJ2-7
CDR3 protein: CSARDPLSSTSYEQYF
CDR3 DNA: TGCAGTGCTAGAGACCCCCTGTCTAGCACCTCCTACGAGCAGTACTTC

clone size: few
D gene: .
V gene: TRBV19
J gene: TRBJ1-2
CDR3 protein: CASSGMDPALSYTF
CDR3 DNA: TGTGCCAGTAGTGGAATGGACCCGGCCTTAAGCTACACCTTC

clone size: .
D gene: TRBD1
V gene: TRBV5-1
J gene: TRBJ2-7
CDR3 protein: CASSPQRDRIYEQYF
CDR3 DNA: TGCGCCAGCAGCCCGCAACGGGACAGGATTTACGAGCAGTACTTC

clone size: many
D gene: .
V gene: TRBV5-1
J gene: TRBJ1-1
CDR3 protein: CASSLTGSMNTEAFF
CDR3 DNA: TGCGCCAGCAGCTTGACAGGGTCCATGAACACTGAAGCTTTCTTT

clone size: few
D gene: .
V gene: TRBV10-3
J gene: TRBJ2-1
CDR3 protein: CAISLANYNEQFF
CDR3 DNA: TGTGCCATCAGCCTAGCGAACTACAATGAGCAGTTCTTC

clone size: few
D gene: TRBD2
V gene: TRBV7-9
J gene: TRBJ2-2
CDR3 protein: CASTHSGSGTGELFF
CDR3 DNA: TGTGCCAGCACCCATAGCGGGAGTGGTACCGGGGAGCTGTTTTTT

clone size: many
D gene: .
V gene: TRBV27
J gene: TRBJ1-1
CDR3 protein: CASMLNPEAFF
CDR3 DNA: TGTGCCAGCATGCTGAACCCTGAAGCTTTCTTT

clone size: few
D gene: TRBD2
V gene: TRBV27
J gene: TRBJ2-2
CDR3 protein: CASSLVAPGGTGELFF
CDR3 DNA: TGTGCCAGCAGTTTAGTAGCTCCGGGGGGCACCGGGGAGCTGTTTTTT

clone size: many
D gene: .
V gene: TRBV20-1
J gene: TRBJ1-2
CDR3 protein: CSARDREDNRGYTF
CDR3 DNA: TGCAGTGCTAGAGATAGGGAAGATAACCGGGGCTACACCTTC